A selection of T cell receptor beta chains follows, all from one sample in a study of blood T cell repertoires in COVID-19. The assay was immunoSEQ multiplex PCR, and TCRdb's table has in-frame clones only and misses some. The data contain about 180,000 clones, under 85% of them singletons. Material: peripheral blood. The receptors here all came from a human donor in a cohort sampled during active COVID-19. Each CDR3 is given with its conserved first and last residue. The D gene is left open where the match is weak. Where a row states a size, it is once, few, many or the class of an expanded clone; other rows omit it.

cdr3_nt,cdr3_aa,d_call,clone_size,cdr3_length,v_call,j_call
TGTGCCAGTAGTTCGAAGGGGGCTAACAATGAGCAGTTCTTC,CASSSKGANNEQFF,TRBD1,few,14,TRBV19,TRBJ2-1
TGTGCCAGCAGCTCAGGTGGGAATTCACTAGGGGAGCAGTACTTC,CASSSGGNSLGEQYF,.,.,15,TRBV13,TRBJ2-7
TGCGCCAGCAGCTTGGCCGTCTGGGGGGGCGCGTTCGGCGGGGAGCTGTTTTTT,CASSLAVWGGAFGGELFF,.,.,18,TRBV5-1,TRBJ2-2
TGTGCCAGCAGAGGCGACAGGTACACCGGGGAGCTGTTTTTT,CASRGDRYTGELFF,.,.,14,TRBV6-4,TRBJ2-2
TGTGCCAGCAGCCCACGCGACAGGGCTAACACTGAAGCTTTCTTT,CASSPRDRANTEAFF,TRBD1,.,15,TRBV13,TRBJ1-1
TGTGCCAGCAGCTTAGCGGAGGAACAGGGTGGCAATCAGCCCCAGCATTTT,CASSLAEEQGGNQPQHF,.,once,17,TRBV7-9,TRBJ1-5
TGTGCCAGCAGCGTAGGGAGGCCCCCCAATGAGCAGTTCTTC,CASSVGRPPNEQFF,.,.,14,TRBV9,TRBJ2-1
TGTGCCAGCAGCCTGGGACAGGGGAGCTCCTATAATTCACCCCTCCACTTT,CASSLGQGSSYNSPLHF,TRBD1,.,17,TRBV5-6,TRBJ1-6
TGTGCCACCAGCAGAGACCTGCGGGGGGGCCTTAATGAGCAGTTCTTC,CATSRDLRGGLNEQFF,TRBD2,.,16,TRBV15,TRBJ2-1
TGTGCCAGCAGTGAGGCGGCGGGGTGGCCCCAGCATTTT,CASSEAAGWPQHF,.,.,13,TRBV6-4,TRBJ1-5
TGTGCCAGCAGCTTGAGTAAGGACAGGGACAATTCACCCCTCCACTTT,CASSLSKDRDNSPLHF,TRBD1,.,16,TRBV5-6,TRBJ1-6
TGTGCCAGCAGCGTAGGACTAGCGGGGGAAGAGACCCAGTACTTC,CASSVGLAGEETQYF,TRBD2,.,15,TRBV9,TRBJ2-5
TGTGCCAGCAGCCCTACGGACAACGCCAAAAACATTCAGTACTTC,CASSPTDNAKNIQYF,.,once,15,TRBV3-1/TRBV3-2,TRBJ2-4
TGTGCCAGCAGTGAAGTCGGACAGGGGGAGAACACTGAAGCTTTCTTT,CASSEVGQGENTEAFF,TRBD1,once,16,TRBV2,TRBJ1-1
TGTGCCAGCAGCGTAGTGGATGGGGGGTGGGAGGGGGCTGAAGCTTTCTTT,CASSVVDGGWEGAEAFF,.,.,17,TRBV9,TRBJ1-1
TGTGCCAGCAGCTCACACAACAGGGTGGCTAACTCCTACGAGCAGTACTTC,CASSSHNRVANSYEQYF,.,.,17,TRBV7-2,TRBJ2-7
TGCGCCAGCAGCTTGGTAGGACAGGGCCTGACTGAAGCTTTCTTT,CASSLVGQGLTEAFF,TRBD1,.,15,TRBV5-1,TRBJ1-1
TGTGCCAGCAGTGAGGGTATGGGGACACTTGGTGAAAAACTGTTTTTT,CASSEGMGTLGEKLFF,.,few,16,TRBV25-1,TRBJ1-4
TGCGCCAGCAGCATTAGGACAGGGAACACAGATACGCAGTATTTT,CASSIRTGNTDTQYF,TRBD1,.,15,TRBV5-1,TRBJ2-3
TGTGCCAGCAAACCCCTCGGGGAAAAACTGTTTTTT,CASKPLGEKLFF,.,few,12,TRBV28,TRBJ1-4
TGTGCCAGCAGATCCACCGAGTCCTACAATGAGCAGTTCTTC,CASRSTESYNEQFF,.,.,14,TRBV5-4,TRBJ2-1
TGTGCCAGCACCTGGGGGAGGTCTTACTCGGAGGATACCGGGGAGCTGTTTTTT,CASTWGRSYSEDTGELFF,.,.,18,TRBV5-8,TRBJ2-2
TGTGCCAGCAGTTACGGGGGGAGTAAGCCCCAGCATTTT,CASSYGGSKPQHF,.,.,13,TRBV6-2/TRBV6-3,TRBJ1-5
TGTGCCAGCAGCCCCGATAGGGACAGCCGCTTAGAGCAGTACTTC,CASSPDRDSRLEQYF,TRBD1,.,15,TRBV7-9,TRBJ2-7
TGTGCCAGCAGCTTAAGCTCCCTAGCGGGGGGGCTCTCAGATACGCAGTATTTT,CASSLSSLAGGLSDTQYF,TRBD2,once,18,TRBV7-2,TRBJ2-3
TGTGCCAGCAGTGAGACCGGGACACGGGATTCACCCCTCCACTTT,CASSETGTRDSPLHF,.,.,15,TRBV6-1,TRBJ1-6
TGTGCCAGCAGCACGTCGGAGGGGTGGAACACTGAAGCTTTCTTT,CASSTSEGWNTEAFF,.,.,15,TRBV6-5,TRBJ1-1
TGCAGCGTTGCCGGAGTTGCAGGGGAAGATGGCTACACCTTC,CSVAGVAGEDGYTF,.,.,14,TRBV29-1,TRBJ1-2
TGCAGCGTTGTTTTAGCGGGGAGCACAGATACGCAGTATTTT,CSVVLAGSTDTQYF,TRBD2,.,14,TRBV29-1,TRBJ2-3
TGTGCCAGTGACAGGGGGCTTGACAATGAGCAGTTCTTC,CASDRGLDNEQFF,TRBD1,.,13,TRBV28,TRBJ2-1
TGCAGCGTTGGAACGCGTGACACTCGATACGAGCAGTACTTC,CSVGTRDTRYEQYF,.,.,14,TRBV29-1,TRBJ2-7
TGTGCCAGCAGTGACAGGGGAGAGCTGGGCACTGAAGCTTTCTTT,CASSDRGELGTEAFF,TRBD1,.,15,TRBV11-2,TRBJ1-1
TGTGCCAGCAGCCCCCTCACGGGGGTCGGTAATGAGCAGTTCTTC,CASSPLTGVGNEQFF,.,.,15,TRBV7-6,TRBJ2-1
TGTGCCAGCGGGACAGTACGGACCGAGGGCTACACCTTC,CASGTVRTEGYTF,TRBD1,.,13,TRBV6-5,TRBJ1-2
TGTGCCAGCCTCGGGGGGCTTCAAACTGAAGCTTTCTTT,CASLGGLQTEAFF,.,.,13,TRBV25-1,TRBJ1-1
TGTGCCAGCAGCCGAGCCGGTAATTCACCCCTCCACTTT,CASSRAGNSPLHF,.,few,13,TRBV14,TRBJ1-6
TGCGCCAGCAGCTTGTGGGCGGACAGGGTAGGTGGCACTGAAGCTTTCTTT,CASSLWADRVGGTEAFF,TRBD1,.,17,TRBV5-1,TRBJ1-1
TGTGCCAGCAGCTTAGGACTAGCGGGGGGCCGCACAGATACGCAGTATTTT,CASSLGLAGGRTDTQYF,TRBD2,.,17,TRBV7-9,TRBJ2-3
TGTGCCAGCAGACAGGGGTCGACGGGTGAGCAGTTCTTC,CASRQGSTGEQFF,TRBD1,.,13,TRBV5-6,TRBJ2-1
TGCGCCAGCAGCCTACGACAGGGGAATGAAAAACTGTTTTTT,CASSLRQGNEKLFF,TRBD1,.,14,TRBV5-1,TRBJ1-4
TGTGCCAGTAGTGGATGGACAGGGGGTGGGGAAAAACTGTTTTTT,CASSGWTGGGEKLFF,TRBD1,.,15,TRBV19,TRBJ1-4
TGCGCCAGCAGCTTGGAAGGGGGCCAAACCGGGGAGCTGTTTTTT,CASSLEGGQTGELFF,TRBD1,.,15,TRBV5-1,TRBJ2-2
TGTGCCAGCTCACTTCCGGACAGGGGAGCCGATGAGCAGTTCTTC,CASSLPDRGADEQFF,TRBD1,.,15,TRBV18,TRBJ2-1
TGTGCCAGCAGCCAAGCTCGAGGGACAGTTAACTATGGCTACACCTTC,CASSQARGTVNYGYTF,TRBD1,.,16,TRBV14,TRBJ1-2
TGTGCCAGCAGCTTAGGCGGGACAGGGGAAGAGACCCAGTACTTC,CASSLGGTGEETQYF,TRBD1,.,15,TRBV7-9,TRBJ2-5
TGTGCCAGCAGTTACGGAACAGGCTCTGCGAGACCCCTCCACTTT,CASSYGTGSARPLHF,.,medium-sized,15,TRBV6-5,TRBJ1-6
TGCGCCAGCAGCTTGGGGGGACAGGAGGCCTACGAGCAGTACTTC,CASSLGGQEAYEQYF,TRBD1,.,15,TRBV5-1,TRBJ2-7
TGTGCCAGCTCGCCAAGGACAGGGGGCATCAATGAGCAGTTCTTC,CASSPRTGGINEQFF,TRBD1,.,15,TRBV6-5,TRBJ2-1
TGTGCCAGCAGCCTCGGACAGCAACATCAGCCCCAGCATTTT,CASSLGQQHQPQHF,.,.,14,TRBV7-9,TRBJ1-5
TGTGCCAGCAGCCAAGAACTGAATTCACCCCTCCACTTT,CASSQELNSPLHF,.,.,13,TRBV14,TRBJ1-6
TGTGCCAGCAGTGAAGTCCCGGGGGTGTCGTTCTACTTC,CASSEVPGVSFYF,.,few,13,TRBV2,TRBJ2-5
TGCGCCAGCAGCTATAAGGACTATACCAACGAGCAGTACTTC,CASSYKDYTNEQYF,.,.,14,TRBV5-1,TRBJ2-7
TGTGCCTGGAGAGAAATTGGGACAGGGAACACTGAAGCTTTCTTT,CAWREIGTGNTEAFF,TRBD1,once,15,TRBV30,TRBJ1-1
TGCGCCAGCAGCCAGGGTCCGGACAGGCGTGCGGGAGATACGCAGTATTTT,CASSQGPDRRAGDTQYF,TRBD1,once,17,TRBV4-1,TRBJ2-3